This T cell receptor beta chain originates from a study of shared T cell receptors in the human thymus. CDR1 is MGHRA, CDR2 YSYEKL, per germline. The CDR3 is 14 residues long. Trimming removed 3 bases from V and 4 bases from J; junction bases left unmatched: 5. Profiling relied on immunoSEQ multiplex PCR, and the TCRdb table lists in-frame clones only, not all of them. The sample shows approximately 580,000 clones, about 84% of them seen only once. These data were also filed under a second study, of human thymus T cells. That paper notes: Obtained as resections during corrective heart surgery, the thymus tissue was then studied. Thymic and blood repertoires appeared to carry a bias in their V and J gene usage. Thymic TCR repertoires of unrelated people reportedly overlapped highly.

The TCR comes from a boy less than two years old with a congenital heart defect. Source material: thymocytes. The rearrangement uses TRBV4-1 and TRBJ1-2; TRBD1 matches at 7 bases. Written as DNA, the CDR3 is TGCGCCAGCAGCCATCTAACAGGGGCCTATGGCTACACCTTC. Encoded protein: CASSHLTGAYGYTF.